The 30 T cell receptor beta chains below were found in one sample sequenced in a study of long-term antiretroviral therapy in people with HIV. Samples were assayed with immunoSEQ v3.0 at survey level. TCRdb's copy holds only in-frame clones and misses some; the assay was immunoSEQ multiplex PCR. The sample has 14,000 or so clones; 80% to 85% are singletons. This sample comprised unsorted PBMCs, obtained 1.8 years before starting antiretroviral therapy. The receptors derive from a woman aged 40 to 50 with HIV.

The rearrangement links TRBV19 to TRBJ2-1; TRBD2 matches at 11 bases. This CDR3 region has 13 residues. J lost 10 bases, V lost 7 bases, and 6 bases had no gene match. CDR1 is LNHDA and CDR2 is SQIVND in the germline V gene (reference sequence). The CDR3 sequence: CASNRPSGGEQFF. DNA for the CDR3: TGTGCCAGTAATCGGCCTAGCGGGGGGGAGCAGTTCTTC.

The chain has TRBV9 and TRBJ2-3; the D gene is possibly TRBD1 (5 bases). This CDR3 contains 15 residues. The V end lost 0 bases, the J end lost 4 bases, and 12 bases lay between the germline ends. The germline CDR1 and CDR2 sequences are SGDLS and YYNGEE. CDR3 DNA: TGTGCCAGCAGCGTAGGCTCCGGCAGGGCAGATACGCAGTATTTT. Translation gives CASSVGSGRADTQYF.

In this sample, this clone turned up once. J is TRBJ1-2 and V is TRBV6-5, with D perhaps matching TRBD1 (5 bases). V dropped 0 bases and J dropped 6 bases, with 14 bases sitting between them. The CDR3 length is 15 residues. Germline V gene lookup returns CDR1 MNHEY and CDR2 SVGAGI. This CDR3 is CASSYSLGRVDGYTF. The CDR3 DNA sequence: TGTGCCAGCAGTTACTCGTTGGGCAGGGTGGATGGCTACACCTTC.

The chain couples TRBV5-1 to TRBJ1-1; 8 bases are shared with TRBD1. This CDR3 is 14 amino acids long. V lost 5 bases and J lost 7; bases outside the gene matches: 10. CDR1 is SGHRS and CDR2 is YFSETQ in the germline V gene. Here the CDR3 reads CASRDRTGTLEAFF. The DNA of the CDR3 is TGCGCCAGCAGGGATCGGACAGGGACCCTTGAAGCTTTCTTT.

The CDR3 protein is CASSQNQGAGNVGVNNEQFF. CDR3 DNA: TGTGCCAGCAGCCAAAACCAAGGTGCAGGAAACGTAGGAGTAAACAATGAGCAGTTCTTC. The chain joins TRBV4-2 to TRBJ2-1; D is undetermined. V gave up 2 bases and J gave up 5 bases, with 28 bases separating them. Germline loops: CDR1 LGHNA, CDR2 YNFKEQ. The CDR3 contains 20 residues.

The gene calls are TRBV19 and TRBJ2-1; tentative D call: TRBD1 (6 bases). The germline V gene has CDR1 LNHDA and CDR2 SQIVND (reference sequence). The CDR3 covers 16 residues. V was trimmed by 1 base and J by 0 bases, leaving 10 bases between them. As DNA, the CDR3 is TGTGCCAGTAGTATAGGTACAGGGAGCTCCTACAATGAGCAGTTCTTC. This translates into CASSIGTGSSYNEQFF.

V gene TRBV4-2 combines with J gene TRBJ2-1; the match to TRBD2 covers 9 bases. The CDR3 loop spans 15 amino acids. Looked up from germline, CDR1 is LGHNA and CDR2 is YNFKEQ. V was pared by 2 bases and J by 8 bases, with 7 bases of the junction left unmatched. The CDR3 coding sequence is TGTGCCAGCAGCCAAAGACTAGCGGCTCGGCATGAGCAGTTCTTC. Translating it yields CASSQRLAARHEQFF.

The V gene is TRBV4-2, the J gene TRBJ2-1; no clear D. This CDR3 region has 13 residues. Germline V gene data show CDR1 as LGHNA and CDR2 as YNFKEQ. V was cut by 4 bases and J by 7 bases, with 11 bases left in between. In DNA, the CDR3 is TGTGCCAGCAGCCGCACGATGGGAAATGAGCAGTTCTTC. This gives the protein CASSRTMGNEQFF.

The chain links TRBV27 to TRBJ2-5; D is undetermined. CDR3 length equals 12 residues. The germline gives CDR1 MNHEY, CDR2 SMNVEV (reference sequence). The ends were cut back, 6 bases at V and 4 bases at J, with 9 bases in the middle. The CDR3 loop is CASSIIGETQYF. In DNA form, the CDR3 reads TGTGCCAGCAGCATCATTGGAGAGACCCAGTACTTC.

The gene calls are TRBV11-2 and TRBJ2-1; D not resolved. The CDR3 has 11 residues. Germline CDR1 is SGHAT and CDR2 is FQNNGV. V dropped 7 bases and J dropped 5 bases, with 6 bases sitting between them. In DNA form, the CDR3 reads TGTGCCAGCACCCTCAACAATGAGCAGTTCTTC. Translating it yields CASTLNNEQFF.

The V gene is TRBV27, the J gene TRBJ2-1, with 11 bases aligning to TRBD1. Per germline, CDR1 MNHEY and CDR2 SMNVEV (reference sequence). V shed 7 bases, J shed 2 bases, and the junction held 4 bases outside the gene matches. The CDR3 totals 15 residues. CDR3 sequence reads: CASTRDRGTYNEQFF. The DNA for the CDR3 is TGTGCCAGCACTCGGGACAGGGGGACCTACAATGAGCAGTTCTTC.

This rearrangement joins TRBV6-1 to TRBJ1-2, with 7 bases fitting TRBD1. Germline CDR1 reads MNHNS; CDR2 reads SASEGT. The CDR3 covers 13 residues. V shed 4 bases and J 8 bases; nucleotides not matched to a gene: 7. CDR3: CASSVRQGEGYTF. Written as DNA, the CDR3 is TGTGCCAGCAGTGTACGTCAGGGGGAGGGCTACACCTTC.

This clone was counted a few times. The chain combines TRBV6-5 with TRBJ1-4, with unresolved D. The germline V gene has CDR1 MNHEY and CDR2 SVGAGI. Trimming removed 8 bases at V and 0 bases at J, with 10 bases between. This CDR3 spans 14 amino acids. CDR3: CASARTSTNEKLFF. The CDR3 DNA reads TGTGCCAGCGCGAGGACTTCAACTAATGAAAAACTGTTTTTT.

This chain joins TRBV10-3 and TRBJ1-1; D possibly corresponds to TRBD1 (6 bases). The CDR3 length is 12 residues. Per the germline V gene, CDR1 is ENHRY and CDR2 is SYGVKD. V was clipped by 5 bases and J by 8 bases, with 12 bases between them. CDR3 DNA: TGTGCCATCAGTTCCCCGGGGGCCGAAGCTTTCTTT. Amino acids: CAISSPGAEAFF.

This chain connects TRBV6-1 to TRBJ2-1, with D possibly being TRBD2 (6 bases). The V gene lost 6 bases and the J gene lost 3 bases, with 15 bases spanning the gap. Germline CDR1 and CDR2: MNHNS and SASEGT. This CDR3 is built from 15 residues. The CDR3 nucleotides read TGTGCCAGCAGAGGTTTAACCGGGGGCTACAATGAGCAGTTCTTC. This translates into CASRGLTGGYNEQFF.

In nucleotides, the CDR3 is TGTGCCAGTAAATTTTTCGCAGCGGGCTCCTACGAGCAGTACTTC. It codes for CASKFFAAGSYEQYF. V gene TRBV19 combines with J gene TRBJ2-7; D possibly corresponds to TRBD2 (6 bases). Germline values: CDR1 LNHDA, CDR2 SQIVND (reference sequence). CDR3 length: 15 residues. The V end lost 7 bases, the J end lost 0 bases, and 16 bases lay between the germline ends. Filled out from reference TRBV19 and TRBJ2-7, the complete variable domain reads DGGITQSPKYLFRKEGQNVTLSCEQNLNHDAMYWYRQDPGQGLRLIYYSQIVNDFQKGDIAEGYSVSREKKESFPLTVTSAQKNPTAFYLCASKFFAAGSYEQYFGPGTRLTVT.

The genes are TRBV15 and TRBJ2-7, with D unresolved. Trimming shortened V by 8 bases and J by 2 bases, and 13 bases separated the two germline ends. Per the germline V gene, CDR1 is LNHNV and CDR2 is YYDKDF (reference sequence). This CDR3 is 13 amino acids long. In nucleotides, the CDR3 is TGTGCCACCTCAGACTCGCTAACCTACGAGCAGTACTTC. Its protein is CATSDSLTYEQYF.

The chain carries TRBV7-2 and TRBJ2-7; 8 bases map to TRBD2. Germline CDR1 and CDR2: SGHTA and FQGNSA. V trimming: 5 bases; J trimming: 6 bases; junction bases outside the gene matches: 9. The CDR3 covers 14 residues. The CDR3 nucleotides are TGTGCCAGCAGCCACTCGACTAGCGCGGGCGAGCAGTACTTC. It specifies CASSHSTSAGEQYF.

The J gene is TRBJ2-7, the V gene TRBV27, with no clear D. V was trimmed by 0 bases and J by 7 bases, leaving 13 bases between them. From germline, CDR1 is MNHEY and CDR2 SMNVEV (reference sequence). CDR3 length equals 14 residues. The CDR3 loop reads CASSLSQAGYEQYF. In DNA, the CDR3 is TGTGCCAGCAGTTTATCCCAGGCAGGATATGAGCAGTACTTC.

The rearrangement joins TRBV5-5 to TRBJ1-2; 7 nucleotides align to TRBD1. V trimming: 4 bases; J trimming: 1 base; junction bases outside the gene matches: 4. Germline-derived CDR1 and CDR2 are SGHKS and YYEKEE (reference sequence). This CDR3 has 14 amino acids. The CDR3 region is CASSLTGVNYGYTF. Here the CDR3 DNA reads TGTGCCAGCAGCCTAACAGGGGTTAACTATGGCTACACCTTC. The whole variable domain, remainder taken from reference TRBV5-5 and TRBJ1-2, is DAGVTQSPTHLIKTRGQQVTLRCSPISGHKSVSWYQQVLGQGPQFIFQYYEKEERGRGNFPDRFSARQFPNYSSELNVNALLLGDSALYLCASSLTGVNYGYTFGSGTRLTVV.

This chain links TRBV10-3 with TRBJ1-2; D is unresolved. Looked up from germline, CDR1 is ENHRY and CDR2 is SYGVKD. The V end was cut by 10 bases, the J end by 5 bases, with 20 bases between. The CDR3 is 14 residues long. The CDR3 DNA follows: TGTGCCAGCAATACGGAAGGCCTCAGTTATGGCTACACCTTC. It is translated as CASNTEGLSYGYTF.

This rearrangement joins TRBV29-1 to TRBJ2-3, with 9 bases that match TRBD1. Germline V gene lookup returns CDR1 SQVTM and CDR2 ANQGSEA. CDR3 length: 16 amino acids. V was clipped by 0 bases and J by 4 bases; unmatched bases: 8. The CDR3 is CSVEDSDRGSADTQYF. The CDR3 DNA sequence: TGCAGCGTTGAAGATTCAGACAGGGGGAGTGCAGATACGCAGTATTTT.

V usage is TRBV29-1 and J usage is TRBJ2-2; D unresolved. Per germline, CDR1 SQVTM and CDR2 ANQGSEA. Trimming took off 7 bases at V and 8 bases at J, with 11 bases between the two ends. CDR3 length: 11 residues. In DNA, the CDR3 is TGCAGCGCTCTTAGTCGGGGGGAGCTGTTTTTT. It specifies CSALSRGELFF.

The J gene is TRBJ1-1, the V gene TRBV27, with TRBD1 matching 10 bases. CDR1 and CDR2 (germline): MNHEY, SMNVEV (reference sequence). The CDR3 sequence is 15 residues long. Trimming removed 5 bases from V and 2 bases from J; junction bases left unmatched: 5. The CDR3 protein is CASSPRTGGNTEAFF. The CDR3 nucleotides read TGTGCCAGCAGTCCGCGGACAGGGGGAAACACTGAAGCTTTCTTT.

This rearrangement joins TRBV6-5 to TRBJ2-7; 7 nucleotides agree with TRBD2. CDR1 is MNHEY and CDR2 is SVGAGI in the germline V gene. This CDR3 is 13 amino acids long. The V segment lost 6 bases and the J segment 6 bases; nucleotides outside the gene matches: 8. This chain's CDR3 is CASRGGKVGEQYF. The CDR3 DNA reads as TGTGCCAGCAGGGGGGGGAAAGTCGGCGAGCAGTACTTC.

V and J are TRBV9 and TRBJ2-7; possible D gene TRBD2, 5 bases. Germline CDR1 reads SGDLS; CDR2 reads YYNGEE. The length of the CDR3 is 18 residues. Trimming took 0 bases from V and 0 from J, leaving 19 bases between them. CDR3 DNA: TGTGCCAGCAGCGTAGAAGGTGAGGTAGCGCCAACCTCCTACGAGCAGTACTTC. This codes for CASSVEGEVAPTSYEQYF.

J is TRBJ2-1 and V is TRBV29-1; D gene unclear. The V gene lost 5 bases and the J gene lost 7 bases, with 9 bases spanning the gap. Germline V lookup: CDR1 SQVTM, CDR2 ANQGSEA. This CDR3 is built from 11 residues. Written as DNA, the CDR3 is TGCAGCGTTTCCCATCCGAATGAGCAGTTCTTC. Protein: CSVSHPNEQFF.

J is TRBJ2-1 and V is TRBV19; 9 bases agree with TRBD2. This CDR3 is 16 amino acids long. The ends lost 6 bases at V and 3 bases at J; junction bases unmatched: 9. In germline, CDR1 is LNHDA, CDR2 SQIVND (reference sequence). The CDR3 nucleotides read TGTGCCAGTAGCCCTGTGGCGGGAGGGCGCTACAATGAGCAGTTCTTC. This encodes CASSPVAGGRYNEQFF.

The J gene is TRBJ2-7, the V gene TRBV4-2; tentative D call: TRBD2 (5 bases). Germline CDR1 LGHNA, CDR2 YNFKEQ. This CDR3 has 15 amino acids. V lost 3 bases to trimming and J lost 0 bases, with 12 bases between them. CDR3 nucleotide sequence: TGTGCCAGCAGCCAGGGCTCTAGCAACTCCTACGAGCAGTACTTC. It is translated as CASSQGSSNSYEQYF.

The CDR3 bases are TGTGCCAGCAGCCCGGGGACAGGGTACGAAAAACTGTTTTTT. Its translation is CASSPGTGYEKLFF. The gene calls are TRBV9 and TRBJ1-4; 9 nucleotides agree with TRBD1. The CDR3 consists of 14 residues. Per the germline V gene, CDR1 is SGDLS and CDR2 is YYNGEE. V lost 4 bases to trimming and J lost 8 bases; unmatched junction nucleotides: 6.